A selection of T cell receptor beta chains follows, all from one sample in a study of blood T cell repertoires in COVID-19. Profiled with immunoSEQ multiplex PCR; TCRdb holds only in-frame clones, not every one. Seen here are hundreds of thousands of clones, 80% to 85% observed once, and the top ten hold approximately 30%. The sample taken for sequencing was peripheral blood. The origin of the receptors is a man between 40 and 49 years old with acute or convalescent COVID-19. CDR3s include the opening cysteine and the closing phenylalanine or tryptophan. D genes are given only for firm matches. The listing skips clone size in some rows; elsewhere it reads once, few, many or a size class.

>-|TRBD2|TRBJ2-7|TRBV9
TGTGCCAGCAGTCGTGGGGGGACTAGCGGTGTCTACGAGCAGTACTTC
CASSRGGTSGVYEQYF
>-|TRBD1|TRBJ2-1|TRBV27
TGTGCCAGCAGTCTTCTCAAGGACAGGGGGCCGGGTGAGCAGTTCTTC
CASSLLKDRGPGEQFF
>-|-|TRBJ2-5|TRBV12-3/TRBV12-4
TGTGCCAGTAGGCGTCGGGTCCAAGAGACCCAGTACTTC
CASRRRVQETQYF
>-|TRBD2|TRBJ2-3|TRBV19
TGTGCCAGTAGTATAGAAGGCGGGAGCGATACGCAGTATTTT
CASSIEGGSDTQYF
>-|TRBD1|TRBJ1-4|TRBV4-2
TGTGCCAGCAGTCATGAGACAGGGCTTGCAACTAATGAAAAACTGTTTTTT
CASSHETGLATNEKLFF
>-|TRBD2|TRBJ2-1|TRBV5-1
TGCGCCAGCAGCTTGCCGCGCGGGAGCTCCTACAATGAGCAGTTCTTC
CASSLPRGSSYNEQFF
>-|TRBD1|TRBJ1-5|TRBV30
TGTGCCTGGAGTACCGGACAGGGAATATGGGATAGCAATCAGCCCCAGCATTTT
CAWSTGQGIWDSNQPQHF
>-|-|TRBJ2-1|TRBV10-3
TGTGCCATCAGAGCTAACAATGAGCAGTTCTTC
CAIRANNEQFF
>-|-|TRBJ1-4|TRBV7-9
TGTGCCAGCAGCTTCACGACAGCCCAAGACGGATGGGAAAAACTGTTTTTT
CASSFTTAQDGWEKLFF
>-|TRBD1|TRBJ1-2|TRBV25-1
TGTGCCAGCAGTCGGGACAGGGGCTATGGCTACACCTTC
CASSRDRGYGYTF
>-|TRBD1|TRBJ2-2|TRBV19
TGTGCCAGTTCCGGGACAGGGGTCACCGGGGAGCTGTTTTTT
CASSGTGVTGELFF
>-|TRBD2|TRBJ2-5|TRBV4-1
TGCGCCAGCAGCCAAGCCCAGCGGGGACCCCAAGAGACCCAGTACTTC
CASSQAQRGPQETQYF
>few|-|TRBJ2-1|TRBV11-2
TGTGCCAGCAGCTCCCTTCGTAATGAGCAGTTCTTC
CASSSLRNEQFF
>-|TRBD1|TRBJ1-1|TRBV12-3/TRBV12-4
TGTGCCACTTCAGGGGGCAGCAACACTGAAGCTTTCTTT
CATSGGSNTEAFF
>-|-|TRBJ2-2|TRBV7-9
TGTGCCAGCAATCTTGACACCGGGGAGCTGTTTTTT
CASNLDTGELFF
>-|-|TRBJ1-1|TRBV6-5
TGTGCCAGCAGTTCATCCGGTCGCACTGAAGCTTTCTTT
CASSSSGRTEAFF
>once|TRBD1|TRBJ2-7|TRBV19
TGTGCCAGTAGCCGCCGGACAGGGGACTACGAGCAGTACTTC
CASSRRTGDYEQYF
>-|TRBD2|TRBJ2-7|TRBV5-4
TGTGCCAGCAGCCGTCGATCGACTAGCGGGAGTTATGAGCAGTACTTC
CASSRRSTSGSYEQYF
>-|-|TRBJ1-1|TRBV15
TGTGCCACCAGCTCCGGGACATTTAACACTGAAGCTTTCTTT
CATSSGTFNTEAFF
>-|TRBD2|TRBJ2-3|TRBV19
TGTGCCAGTAGTAGGAGCGGGAGGGCAAGTACGACAGATACGCAGTATTTT
CASSRSGRASTTDTQYF
>-|TRBD1|TRBJ1-2|TRBV4-1
TGCGCCAGCAGCCTGACCCGGACAGGGGATAACTATGGCTACACCTTC
CASSLTRTGDNYGYTF
>-|TRBD1|TRBJ2-7|TRBV27
TGTGCCAGCAGTCTCCGGGACAGCAACTACGAGCAGTACTTC
CASSLRDSNYEQYF
>-|-|TRBJ1-6|TRBV5-1
TGCGCCAGCAGCTTGGATGTAGGGACTTATAATTCACCCCTCCACTTT
CASSLDVGTYNSPLHF
>few|-|TRBJ1-4|TRBV6-1
TGTGCCAGCAGTGAAGCGGGCAGGGGAAATGAAAAACTGTTTTTT
CASSEAGRGNEKLFF
>-|-|TRBJ2-5|TRBV19
TGTGCCAGTAGTACCACAGAGCAAGAGACCCAGTACTTC
CASSTTEQETQYF
>-|-|TRBJ1-1|TRBV12-3/TRBV12-4
TGTGCCAGCAGACTAGATCTGGCAGCTGAAGCTTTCTTT
CASRLDLAAEAFF
>once|-|TRBJ2-1|TRBV5-5
TGTGCCAGCAGCTTGGGGCTAGCGAACAATGAGCAGTTCTTC
CASSLGLANNEQFF
>-|-|TRBJ1-2|TRBV6-5
TGTGCCACCCAGGACTTCTATGGCTACACCTTC
CATQDFYGYTF
>-|TRBD1|TRBJ1-1|TRBV14
TGTGCCAGCAGCCCTGACAGGGAGAACACTGAAGCTTTCTTT
CASSPDRENTEAFF
>once|-|TRBJ1-2|TRBV5-1
TGCGCCAGCAGCCGTACGGGGGAGGAGAGATATGGCTACACCTTC
CASSRTGEERYGYTF
>-|-|TRBJ2-7|TRBV2
TGTGCCAGCAGTACTGGACAGATACTCGAGCAGTACTTC
CASSTGQILEQYF
>-|-|TRBJ1-1|TRBV5-1
TGCGCCAGCAGCTTGATTGCAGGCCCCGGGGGTACTGAAGCTTTCTTT
CASSLIAGPGGTEAFF
>-|-|TRBJ1-5|TRBV27
TGTGCCAGCAGTTCCATTAATCAGCCCCAGCATTTT
CASSSINQPQHF
>-|TRBD2|TRBJ2-1|TRBV5-1
TGCGCCAGCAGCCTGTTAGCGGGACCCTCTAACAATGAGCAGTTCTTC
CASSLLAGPSNNEQFF
>-|TRBD1|TRBJ1-1|TRBV6-5
TGTGCCAGCAGTTGGGACAGGGGGCTCGTCACTGAAGCTTTCTTT
CASSWDRGLVTEAFF
>-|-|TRBJ2-7|TRBV4-1
TGCGCCAGCAGCCAAGAGCGGGATTTCTTGTACGAGCAGTACTTC
CASSQERDFLYEQYF
>-|-|TRBJ1-2|TRBV5-1
TGCGCCAGCAGCTTGGAACAGGGCGGCCGCTATGGCTACACCTTC
CASSLEQGGRYGYTF
>-|-|TRBJ1-4|TRBV6-2/TRBV6-3
TGTGCCAGCAGTTCGGTCTCAACTAATGAAAAACTGTTTTTT
CASSSVSTNEKLFF
>-|-|TRBJ1-4|TRBV5-1
TGCGCCAGCAGCCTGGGACAAGGAAAACTGTTTTTT
CASSLGQGKLFF
>-|-|TRBJ1-5|TRBV6-4
TGTGCCAATACAGGGAATCAGCCCCAGCATTTT
CANTGNQPQHF
>-|TRBD1|TRBJ1-1|TRBV7-2
TGTGCCAGCAGCTCAGCCCGGGACCTAGGGGGCATGAACACTGAAGCTTTCTTT
CASSSARDLGGMNTEAFF
>-|-|TRBJ1-4|TRBV4-1
TGCGCCAGCAGCCAAGTCTTAAACAGGAAGAATGAAAAACTGTTTTTT
CASSQVLNRKNEKLFF
>many|TRBD2|TRBJ2-1|TRBV5-1
TGCGCCAGCACCCTGGGGACTAGCTATGAGCAGTTCTTC
CASTLGTSYEQFF
>-|-|TRBJ1-3|TRBV10-3
TGTGCCATCAGTGATCCACTATTAGCTTCTGGAAACACCATATATTTT
CAISDPLLASGNTIYF